This T cell receptor (beta chain) is from a study of tumor-infiltrating lymphocytes in primary liver carcinoma. Germline values: CDR1 SGHAT, CDR2 FQNNGV. This CDR3 is built from 17 residues. From around 0.5 ug total RNA, TCR beta cDNA was generated with a primer in the constant region. What produced the TCR beta libraries was three nested multiplex PCR rounds using slightly modified ARM-PCR. TRBV1-TRBV30 forward primers and a C-beta reverse primer were used in the first two PCR rounds, which each ran for about 9 cycles. TCRdb reprocessed the multiplex PCR reads with MiXCR, giving one entry per CDR3 protein. The sample records 200,000 or so distinct CDR3 sequences, roughly two thirds being singletons. They got blood RNA out of unsorted whole blood and also pulled out germline DNA. On this clonotype itself: At one of its ends the junction is not consistent with the germline gene, which may arise from a read error.

J is TRBJ1-1 and V is TRBV11-2; 9 nucleotides align to TRBD1. This clonotype originated in a woman aged 60 to 75 with primary liver carcinoma and hepatitis B virus infection. Sequencing was carried out using peripheral blood. The CDR3 loop is CASSLHQGQGEPRKTFF. The DNA of the CDR3 is TGCGCCAGCAGCTTACACCAGGGACAGGGAGAACCCCGAAAAACTTTCTTT.